Below, 6 T cell receptor beta chains from the same sample are listed, as sequenced in a study of control samples from healthy donors and cancer patients. The protocol was immunoSEQ multiplex PCR, while the TCRdb copy is restricted to in-frame clones and leaves out a portion. This table holds 100,000 to 150,000 clones, roughly 90% found once. The source material was blood. These receptors were collected from a man younger than 35 in good health.

This clone appeared a single time. This rearrangement joins TRBV7-3 to TRBJ2-1; 9 nucleotides agree with TRBD2. The V gene's germline CDR1 is SGHTA and CDR2 FQGTGA. The CDR3 length is 18 residues. After removal of 2 bases from V and 4 bases from J, the junction contained 12 bases not matched to a gene. The CDR3 region has the DNA TGTGCCAGCAGCTTAGAAGTGGGCGGGAGGGCGACGTACAATGAGCAGTTCTTC. Translation: CASSLEVGGRATYNEQFF. Based on the CDR3 plus reference TRBV7-3 and TRBJ2-1, the full variable domain is GAGVSQTPSNKVTEKGKYVELRCDPISGHTALYWYRQSLGQGPEFLIYFQGTGAADDSGLPNDRFFAVRPEGSVSTLKIQRTERGDSAVYLCASSLEVGGRATYNEQFFGPGTRLTVL.

The chain is built from TRBV19 and TRBJ1-2; possible D gene TRBD1, 5 bases. The CDR3 covers 12 residues. Germline-derived CDR1 and CDR2 are LNHDA and SQIVND (reference sequence). DNA of the CDR3: TGTGCGGCGACAGACTCTAACTATGGCTACACCTTC. It translates to CAATDSNYGYTF.

This clone appeared once. The chain couples TRBV29-1 to TRBJ2-7, with 11 bases that match TRBD1. From germline, CDR1 is SQVTM and CDR2 ANQGSEA. V shed 5 bases, J shed 6 bases, and the junction held 6 bases outside the gene matches. This CDR3 contains 13 residues. Written as DNA, the CDR3 is TGCAGCGTTTCTTCCGGGACAGGGGGCGAGCAGTACGTC. It yields the protein CSVSSGTGGEQYV.

This clone was seen a few times. The V and J genes are TRBV19 and TRBJ1-5; TRBD1 agrees at 7 bases. Trimming at V came to 4 bases and at J to 2 bases, leaving 5 bases not matched to a gene. This CDR3 is 15 amino acids long. The V gene's germline CDR1 is LNHDA and CDR2 SQIVND (reference sequence). The CDR3 DNA reads TGTGCCAGTAGTACCCAAGACAGGGGCAATCAGCCCCAGCATTTT. Amino acids: CASSTQDRGNQPQHF.

V gene TRBV28 combines with J gene TRBJ2-7; perhaps TRBD1 as D (5 bases). This CDR3 has 12 residues. Germline assignment: CDR1 MDHEN and CDR2 SYDVKM. Trimming removed 2 bases at V and 3 bases at J, with 5 bases between. The CDR3 spells CASSLRGYEQYV. The CDR3 region has the DNA TGTGCCAGCAGTTTAAGGGGCTACGAGCAGTACGTC.

Only one count was recorded for this clone. The CDR3 bases are TGCGCCAGCAGGCTGACTAGCGGGAGTGGGACCTACGAGCAGTACGTC. The encoded protein is CASRLTSGSGTYEQYV. This chain links TRBV10-1 with TRBJ2-7, with 12 bases fitting TRBD2. The CDR3 contains 16 residues. From germline, CDR1 is WNHNN and CDR2 SYGVQD (reference sequence). The ends lost 6 bases at V and 2 bases at J; junction bases unmatched: 8.